This TCR beta chain is from a study of Ad26.COV2.S vaccination and SARS-CoV-2 variants. Study context: Administration of Ad26.COV2.S was intramuscular, either once or twice 56 days apart. Study results and caveats: Relative to placebo recipients, vaccine recipients exhibited elevated spike-specific TCR breadth.

Germline CDR1 is MNHEY and CDR2 is SMNVEV (reference sequence). The CDR3 is 13 residues long. V shed 3 bases and J shed 0 bases, with 5 bases lying between them. On this clone itself: Its antigen remains unknown. Other nucleotide sequences from this sample produce the same CDR3.

Repertoires were generated with immunoSEQ multiplex PCR, while TCRdb's copy carries only in-frame clones and drops some. The profile shows 250,000 to 300,000 clones, 70% to 90% of them singletons. Treatment meaning: around 19 received Ad26.COV2.S at low or high dose, single or two shots; a few received placebo; per-sample allocation not given. After the first vaccine or placebo injection, samples were drawn on day 63. Boston supplied an adult donor aged 18-55 years. An Ad26 vector was used to express Wuhan-strain SARS-CoV-2 spike as the vaccine. The source was peripheral blood, collected in a trial of Ad26.COV2.S vaccine versus placebo. The chain uses TRBV27 and TRBJ1-1; D gene unclear. The sequence was collected from a person aged 18 to 65 who received the Ad26.COV2.S COVID-19 vaccine or a placebo. The CDR3 DNA reads TGTGCCAGCAGTTTGTCAATGAACACTGAAGCTTTCTTT. Protein: CASSLSMNTEAFF.